The 8 T cell receptor beta chains below come from one sample, sequenced in a study of CD8 T cells in Susac syndrome. Reverse transcription used roughly 0.45 to 1 ug RNA and random hexamers. TCRdb fed the immunoSEQ multiplex PCR reads into MiXCR, producing one record per CDR3 protein. Among approximately 190,000 distinct CDR3 sequences listed, 90% to 95% were seen once. The sample taken for sequencing was CD4+ T cells from PBMCs. The receptors here all came from a human donor with multiple sclerosis.

This chain joins TRBV29-1 and TRBJ1-2, with D maybe TRBD1 (6 bases). The V gene's germline CDR1 is SQVTM and CDR2 ANQGSEA. This CDR3 has 12 residues. V lost 4 bases and J 2 bases, leaving 8 bases between the germline ends. CDR3 sequence reads: CSVADRNYGYTF. The CDR3 bases are TGCAGCGTTGCCGACAGGAACTATGGCTACACCTTC. The variable domain in full, with the rest retrieved from reference TRBV29-1 and TRBJ1-2, is SAVISQKPSRDICQRGTSLTIQCQVDSQVTMMFWYRQQPGQSLTLIATANQGSEATYESGFVIDKFPISRPNLTFSTLTVSNMSPEDSSIYLCSVADRNYGYTFGSGTRLTVV.

The genes are TRBV3-1 and TRBJ1-5, with TRBD1 identical over 7 bases. This CDR3 has 13 amino acids. Trimming cost V 3 bases and J 6 bases; bases outside gene matches: 2. Germline CDR1 is LGHDT and CDR2 is YNNKEL (reference sequence). CDR3 sequence: CASSQQGGQPQHF. Here the CDR3 DNA reads TGTGCCAGCAGCCAGCAGGGGGGTCAGCCCCAGCATTTT.

This sequence joins TRBV20-1 and TRBJ2-1; 10 bases agree with TRBD2. This CDR3 contains 14 residues. CDR1 is DFQATT and CDR2 is SNEGSKA in the germline V gene (reference sequence). Trimming removed 0 bases from V and 9 bases from J; junction bases left unmatched: 5. The CDR3 DNA follows: TGCAGTGCTAGAGATCCTAGCGGGAGTCTTGAGCAGTTCTTC. Residues: CSARDPSGSLEQFF.

The rearrangement joins TRBV5-1 to TRBJ2-5; 9 positions agree with TRBD1. This CDR3 contains 16 residues. V gave up 4 bases and J gave up 5 bases; unmatched junction bases: 12. CDR1 and CDR2 (germline): SGHRS, YFSETQ. The CDR3 spells CASSPRTGARWETQYF. The CDR3 region has the DNA TGCGCCAGCAGCCCACGGACAGGGGCGCGGTGGGAGACCCAGTACTTC. Based on the CDR3 plus reference TRBV5-1 and TRBJ2-5, the full variable domain is KAGVTQTPRYLIKTRGQQVTLSCSPISGHRSVSWYQQTPGQGLQFLFEYFSETQRNKGNFPGRFSGRQFSNSRSEMNVSTLELGDSALYLCASSPRTGARWETQYFGPGTRLLVL.

The V gene is TRBV7-2, the J gene TRBJ2-1, with TRBD2 identical over 7 bases. Germline CDR1 and CDR2: SGHTA and FQGNSA. The CDR3 runs 14 residues. Unmatched junction bases numbered 9, after V lost 5 bases and J lost 8 bases. The CDR3 reads CASSPGLESHEQFF. The CDR3 bases are TGTGCCAGCAGCCCCGGACTAGAGTCCCATGAGCAGTTCTTC.

Here the CDR3 DNA reads TGCAGTGCTAGAGTTAGCTCCACCCCGAGGGAGACCCAGTACTTC. This codes for CSARVSSTPRETQYF. The chain has TRBV20-1 and TRBJ2-5, with D unclear. Trimming cost V 1 base and J 5 bases, with 17 bases left between them. CDR1 is DFQATT, CDR2 SNEGSKA, per germline (reference sequence). The CDR3 has 15 residues.

This clonotype was detected once. This rearrangement joins TRBV6-1 to TRBJ1-1; D is possibly TRBD1 (5 bases). V dropped 3 bases and J dropped 6 bases, with 17 bases sitting between them. This CDR3 spans 15 amino acids. Germline loops: CDR1 MNHNS, CDR2 SASEGT. CDR3 sequence reads: CASSEAHQGSSEAFF. CDR3 bases: TGTGCCAGCAGTGAGGCACATCAGGGATCTTCTGAAGCTTTCTTT.

This chain joins TRBV7-9 and TRBJ2-1, with 13 bases that match TRBD2. V shed 5 bases and J 5 bases; nucleotides not matched to a gene: 3. CDR1 is SEHNR and CDR2 is FQNEAQ in the germline V gene (reference sequence). This CDR3 has 15 residues. For the CDR3, the DNA is TGTGCCAGCAGCCCTGGGACTAGCGGGGACAATGAGCAGTTCTTC. Translated: CASSPGTSGDNEQFF.